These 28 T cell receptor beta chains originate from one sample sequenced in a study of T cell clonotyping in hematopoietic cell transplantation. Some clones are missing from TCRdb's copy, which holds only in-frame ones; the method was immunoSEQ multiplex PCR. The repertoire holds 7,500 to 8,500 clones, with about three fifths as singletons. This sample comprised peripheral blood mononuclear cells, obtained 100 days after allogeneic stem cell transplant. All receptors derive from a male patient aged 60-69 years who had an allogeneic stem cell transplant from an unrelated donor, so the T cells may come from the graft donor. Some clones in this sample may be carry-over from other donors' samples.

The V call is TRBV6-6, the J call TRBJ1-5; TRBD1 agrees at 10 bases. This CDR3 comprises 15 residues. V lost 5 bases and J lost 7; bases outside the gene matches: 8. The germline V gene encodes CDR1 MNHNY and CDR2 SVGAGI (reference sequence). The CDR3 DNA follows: TGTGCCAGCAGTGGAGAGACAGGGGGCTACCAGCCCCAGCATTTT. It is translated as CASSGETGGYQPQHF.

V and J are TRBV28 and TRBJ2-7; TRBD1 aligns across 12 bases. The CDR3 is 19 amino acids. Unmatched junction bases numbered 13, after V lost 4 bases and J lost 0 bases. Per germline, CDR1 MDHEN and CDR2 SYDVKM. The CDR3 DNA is TGTGCCAGCAGTTCCCCGGGACAGGGGGCGAACTATCCCTCCTACGAGCAGTACTTC. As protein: CASSSPGQGANYPSYEQYF. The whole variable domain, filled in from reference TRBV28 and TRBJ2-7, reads DVKVTQSSRYLVKRTGEKVFLECVQDMDHENMFWYRQDPGLGLRLIYFSYDVKMKEKGDIPEGYSVSREKKERFSLILESASTNQTSMYLCASSSPGQGANYPSYEQYFGPGTRLTVT.

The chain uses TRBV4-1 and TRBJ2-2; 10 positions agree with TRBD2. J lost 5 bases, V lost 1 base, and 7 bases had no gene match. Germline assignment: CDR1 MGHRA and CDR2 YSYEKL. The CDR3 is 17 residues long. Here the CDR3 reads CASSQAVSTSGTGELFF. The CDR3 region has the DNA TGCGCCAGCAGCCAAGCGGTCTCGACTAGCGGGACCGGGGAGCTGTTTTTT.

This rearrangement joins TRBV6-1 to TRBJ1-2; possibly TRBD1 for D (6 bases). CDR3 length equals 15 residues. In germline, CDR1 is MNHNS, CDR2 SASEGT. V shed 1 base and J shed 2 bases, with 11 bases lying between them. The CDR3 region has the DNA TGTGCCAGCAGTGAAGGGCCGGGGGCGAACTATGGCTACACCTTC. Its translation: CASSEGPGANYGYTF.

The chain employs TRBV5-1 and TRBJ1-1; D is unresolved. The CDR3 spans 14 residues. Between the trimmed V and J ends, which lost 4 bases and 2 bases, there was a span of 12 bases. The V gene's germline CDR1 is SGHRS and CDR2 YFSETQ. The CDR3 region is CASSKEGINTEAFF. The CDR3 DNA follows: TGCGCCAGCAGCAAGGAGGGTATTAACACTGAAGCTTTCTTT.

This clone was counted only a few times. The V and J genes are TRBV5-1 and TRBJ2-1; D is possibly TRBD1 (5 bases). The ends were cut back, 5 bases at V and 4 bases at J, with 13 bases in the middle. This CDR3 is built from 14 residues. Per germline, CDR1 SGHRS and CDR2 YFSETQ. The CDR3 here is CASSGRANYNEQFF. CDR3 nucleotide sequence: TGCGCCAGCAGTGGCAGGGCGAATTACAATGAGCAGTTCTTC.

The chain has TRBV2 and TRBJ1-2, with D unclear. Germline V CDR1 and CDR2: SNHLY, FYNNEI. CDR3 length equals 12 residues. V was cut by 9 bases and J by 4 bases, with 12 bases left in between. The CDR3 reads CARRVPLYGYTF. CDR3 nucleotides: TGTGCCAGACGGGTTCCCCTCTATGGCTACACCTTC.

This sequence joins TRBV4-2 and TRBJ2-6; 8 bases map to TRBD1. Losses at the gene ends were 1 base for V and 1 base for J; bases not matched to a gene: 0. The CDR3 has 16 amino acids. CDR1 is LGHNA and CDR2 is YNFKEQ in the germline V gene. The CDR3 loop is CASSQGQGSGANVLTF. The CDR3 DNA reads TGTGCCAGCAGCCAAGGACAGGGGTCTGGGGCCAACGTCCTGACTTTC.

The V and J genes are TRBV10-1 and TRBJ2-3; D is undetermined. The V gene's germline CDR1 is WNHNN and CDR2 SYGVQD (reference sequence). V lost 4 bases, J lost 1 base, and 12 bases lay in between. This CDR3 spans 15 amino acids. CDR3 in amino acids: CASSAPESGTDTQYF. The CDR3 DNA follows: TGCGCCAGCAGTGCTCCGGAGAGCGGCACAGATACGCAGTATTTT.

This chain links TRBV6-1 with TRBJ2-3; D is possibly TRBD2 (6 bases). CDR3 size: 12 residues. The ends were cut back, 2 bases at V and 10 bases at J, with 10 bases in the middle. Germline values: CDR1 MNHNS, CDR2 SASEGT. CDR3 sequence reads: CASSEMEGAQYF. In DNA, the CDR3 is TGTGCCAGCAGTGAAATGGAGGGTGCGCAGTATTTT.

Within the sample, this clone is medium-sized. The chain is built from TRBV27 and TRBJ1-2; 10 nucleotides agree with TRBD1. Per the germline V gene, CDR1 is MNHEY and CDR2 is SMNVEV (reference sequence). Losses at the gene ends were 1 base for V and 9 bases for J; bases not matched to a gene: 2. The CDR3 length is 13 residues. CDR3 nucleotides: TGTGCCAGCAGTTTATGGGACAGGGGAAGCTACACCTTC. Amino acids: CASSLWDRGSYTF.

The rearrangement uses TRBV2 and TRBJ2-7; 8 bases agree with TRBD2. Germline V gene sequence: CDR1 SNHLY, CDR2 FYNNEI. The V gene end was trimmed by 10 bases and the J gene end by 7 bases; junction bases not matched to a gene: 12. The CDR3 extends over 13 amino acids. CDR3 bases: TGTGCCACCGGGAGGGGAACCGACCGGGAGCAGTACTTC. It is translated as CATGRGTDREQYF.

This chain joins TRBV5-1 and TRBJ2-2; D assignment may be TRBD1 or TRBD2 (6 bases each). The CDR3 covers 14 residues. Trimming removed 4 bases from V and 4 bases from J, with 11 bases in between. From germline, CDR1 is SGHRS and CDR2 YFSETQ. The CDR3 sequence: CASSGGRSTGELFF. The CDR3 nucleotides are TGCGCCAGCAGCGGGGGGCGCAGCACCGGGGAGCTGTTTTTT.

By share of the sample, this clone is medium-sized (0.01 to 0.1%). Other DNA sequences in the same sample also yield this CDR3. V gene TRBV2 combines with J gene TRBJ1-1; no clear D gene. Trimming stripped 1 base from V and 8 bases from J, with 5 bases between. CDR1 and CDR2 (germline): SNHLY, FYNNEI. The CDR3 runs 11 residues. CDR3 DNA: TGTGCCAGCAGTGAAGGAGGGGAAGCTTTCTTT. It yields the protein CASSEGGEAFF.

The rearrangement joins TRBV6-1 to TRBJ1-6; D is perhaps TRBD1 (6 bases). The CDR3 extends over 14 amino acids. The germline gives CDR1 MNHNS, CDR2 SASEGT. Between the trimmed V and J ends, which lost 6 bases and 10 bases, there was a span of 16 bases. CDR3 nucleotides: TGTGCCAGCAGGGATGACAGGACTCTATCACCCCTCCACTTT. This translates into CASRDDRTLSPLHF.

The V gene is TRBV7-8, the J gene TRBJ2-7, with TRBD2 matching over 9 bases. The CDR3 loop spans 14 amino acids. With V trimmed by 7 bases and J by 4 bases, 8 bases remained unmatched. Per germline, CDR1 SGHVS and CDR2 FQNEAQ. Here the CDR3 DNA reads TGTGCCAGCACCCCGCGGGGGGGTGGTTACGAGCAGTACTTC. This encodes CASTPRGGGYEQYF.

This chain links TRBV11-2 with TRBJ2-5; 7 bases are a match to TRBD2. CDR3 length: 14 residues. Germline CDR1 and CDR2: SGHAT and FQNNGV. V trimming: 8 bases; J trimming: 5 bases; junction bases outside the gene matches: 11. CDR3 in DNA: TGTGCCAGCCTGCCCCGCGGGAGCAGGGAGACCCAGTACTTC. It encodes CASLPRGSRETQYF.

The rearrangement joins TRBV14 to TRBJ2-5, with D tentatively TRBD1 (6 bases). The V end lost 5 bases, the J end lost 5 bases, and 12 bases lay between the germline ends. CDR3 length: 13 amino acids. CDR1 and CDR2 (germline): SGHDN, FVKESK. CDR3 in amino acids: CASSDRTLETQYF. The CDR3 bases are TGTGCCAGCAGCGACAGGACTTTGGAGACCCAGTACTTC.

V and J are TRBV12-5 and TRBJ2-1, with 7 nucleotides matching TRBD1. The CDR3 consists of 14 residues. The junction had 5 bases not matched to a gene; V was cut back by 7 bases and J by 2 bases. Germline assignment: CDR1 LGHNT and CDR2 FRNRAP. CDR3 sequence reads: CASVAGQAYNEQFF. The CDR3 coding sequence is TGTGCTAGTGTTGCAGGACAGGCCTACAATGAGCAGTTCTTC.

CDR3 in DNA: TGTGCCAGCAGCTTCATACTGGGTGACACTGAAGCTTTCTTT. Its protein product is CASSFILGDTEAFF. The gene calls are TRBV7-8 and TRBJ1-1; D is uncertain. Germline CDR1 reads SGHVS; CDR2 reads FQNEAQ. The length of the CDR3 is 14 residues. Between the trimmed V and J ends, which lost 3 bases and 3 bases, there was a span of 11 bases.

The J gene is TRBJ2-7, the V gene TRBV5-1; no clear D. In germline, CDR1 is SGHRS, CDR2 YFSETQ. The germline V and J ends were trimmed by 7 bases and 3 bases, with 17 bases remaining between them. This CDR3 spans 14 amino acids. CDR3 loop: CASRGYDKSYEQYF. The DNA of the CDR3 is TGCGCCAGCCGAGGTTATGACAAAAGCTACGAGCAGTACTTC.

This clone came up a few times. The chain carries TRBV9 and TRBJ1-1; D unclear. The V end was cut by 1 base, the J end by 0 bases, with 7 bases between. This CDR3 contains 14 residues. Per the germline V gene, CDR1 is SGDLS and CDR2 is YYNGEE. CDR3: CASSVTAMNTEAFF. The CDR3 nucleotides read TGTGCCAGCAGCGTAACAGCCATGAACACTGAAGCTTTCTTT. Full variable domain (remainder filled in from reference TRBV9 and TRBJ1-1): DSGVTQTPKHLITATGQRVTLRCSPRSGDLSVYWYQQSLDQGLQFLIQYYNGEERAKGNILERFSAQQFPDLHSELNLSSLELGDSALYFCASSVTAMNTEAFFGQGTRLTVV.

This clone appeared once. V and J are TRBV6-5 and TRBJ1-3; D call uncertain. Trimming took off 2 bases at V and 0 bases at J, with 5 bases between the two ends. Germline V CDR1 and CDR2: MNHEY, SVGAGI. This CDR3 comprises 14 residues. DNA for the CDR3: TGTGCCAGCAGTTACCATGACTCTGGAAACACCATATATTTT. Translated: CASSYHDSGNTIYF.

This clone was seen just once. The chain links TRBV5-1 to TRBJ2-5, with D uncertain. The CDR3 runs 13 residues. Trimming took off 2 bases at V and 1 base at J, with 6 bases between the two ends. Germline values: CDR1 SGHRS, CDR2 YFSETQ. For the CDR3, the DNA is TGCGCCAGCAGCTTTGTAAGCCAAGAGACCCAGTACTTC. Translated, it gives CASSFVSQETQYF.

The CDR3 nucleotides read TGTGCCAGCAGCTTAGGGGGGGCGCGCACTGAAGCTTTCTTT. Translating gives CASSLGGARTEAFF. The chain recombines TRBV7-3 with TRBJ1-1, with D perhaps matching TRBD1 (6 bases). Trimming stripped 2 bases from V and 4 bases from J, with 11 bases between. Germline values: CDR1 SGHTA, CDR2 FQGTGA. The CDR3 totals 14 residues.

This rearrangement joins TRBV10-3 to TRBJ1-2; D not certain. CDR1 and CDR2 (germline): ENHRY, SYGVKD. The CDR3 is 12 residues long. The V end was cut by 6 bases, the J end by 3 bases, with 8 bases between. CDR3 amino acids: CAIREGDYGYTF. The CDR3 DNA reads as TGTGCCATCAGAGAAGGAGACTATGGCTACACCTTC.

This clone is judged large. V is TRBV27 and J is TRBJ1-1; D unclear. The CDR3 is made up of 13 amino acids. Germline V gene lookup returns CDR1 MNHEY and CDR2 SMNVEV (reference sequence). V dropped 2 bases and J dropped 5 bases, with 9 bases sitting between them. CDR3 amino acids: CASSLMGRTEAFF. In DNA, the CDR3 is TGTGCCAGCAGTTTAATGGGAAGGACTGAAGCTTTCTTT.

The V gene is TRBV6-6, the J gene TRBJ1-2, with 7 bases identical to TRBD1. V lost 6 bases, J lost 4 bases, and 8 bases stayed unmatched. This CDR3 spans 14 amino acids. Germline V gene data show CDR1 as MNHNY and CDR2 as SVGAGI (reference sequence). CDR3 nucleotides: TGTGCCAGCAGACCCAACCGGGACAGCTATGGCTACACCTTC. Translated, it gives CASRPNRDSYGYTF.